Following are 9 T cell receptor beta chains from one sample sequenced in a study of T cells in Graves' hyperthyroidism and ophthalmopathy. RNA transcripts were the template for amplifying TCR beta CDR3 regions. The HTBI primer set drove a first-round RT-PCR of the TCR CDR3. TCRdb reanalysed the multiplex PCR reads using MiXCR and keeps one entry per CDR3 protein. This sample has roughly 500,000 distinct CDR3 sequences, with around 42% found just once. Sequencing was done on a sample of peripheral blood or thyroid tissue (not recorded which). Receptor source: an adult woman with Graves' disease, either hyperthyroidism or ophthalmopathy (not recorded which).

This clonotype appeared many times. V is TRBV5-5 and J is TRBJ1-6; D is perhaps TRBD1 (5 bases). V lost 7 bases, J lost 5 bases, and 13 bases lay in between. Germline V CDR1 and CDR2: SGHKS, YYEKEE (reference sequence). This CDR3 region has 14 residues. This chain's CDR3 is CASEPGTHNSPLHF. In nucleotides, the CDR3 is TGTGCCAGCGAACCGGGGACCCATAATTCACCCCTCCACTTT.

This clonotype came up many times. The J gene is TRBJ1-1, the V gene TRBV7-9, with TRBD1 as a possible D gene (5 bases). Germline CDR1 is SEHNR and CDR2 is FQNEAQ (reference sequence). Trimming stripped 1 base from V and 7 bases from J, with 13 bases between. The CDR3 is made up of 14 amino acids. The CDR3, as DNA: TGTGCCAGCAGCTTAGTGAGGGGCCCCGGTGAAGCTTTCTTT. The encoded protein is CASSLVRGPGEAFF.

The V and J genes are TRBV9 and TRBJ2-5; possible D gene TRBD2, 5 bases. The length of the CDR3 is 13 residues. Trimming took 3 bases from V and 2 from J, leaving 8 bases between them. From germline, CDR1 is SGDLS and CDR2 YYNGEE. CDR3 sequence (DNA): TGTGCCAGCAGCGCCGGAGGACAAGAGACCCAGTACTTC. Amino acid sequence: CASSAGGQETQYF.

The rearrangement uses TRBV10-3 and TRBJ1-1; D not certain. Trimming stripped 11 bases from V and 2 bases from J, with 18 bases between. Germline V lookup: CDR1 ENHRY, CDR2 SYGVKD. This CDR3 is 14 amino acids long. Written as DNA, the CDR3 is TGTGCCGTTTCGGGAGGGTGGGTAAACACTGAAGCTTTCTTT. Protein sequence: CAVSGGWVNTEAFF.

As to this clonotype: The junction and the germline gene differ at one end; a read error may be behind it. The V call is TRBV11-2, the J call TRBJ1-1; D is ambiguous. This CDR3 contains 14 residues. Germline V gene sequence: CDR1 SGHAT, CDR2 FQNNGV. The CDR3 is CASSLPQENTGAFF. CDR3 DNA: TGTGCCAGCAGCTTGCCCCAGGAAAACACTGGAGCTTTCTTT. The full variable domain, rest sourced from reference TRBV11-2 and TRBJ1-1, is EAGVAQSPRYKIIEKRQSVAFWCNPISGHATLYWYQQILGQGPKLLIQFQNNGVVDDSQLPKDRFSAERLKGVDSTLKIQPAKLEDSAVYLCASSLPQENTGAFFGQGTRLTVV.

This clonotype has only a few counts. The chain links TRBV10-3 to TRBJ2-5, with TRBD2 identical over 11 bases. Trimming cost V 6 bases and J 5 bases; bases outside gene matches: 8. This CDR3 is built from 15 residues. The germline V gene has CDR1 ENHRY and CDR2 SYGVKD. The CDR3 DNA sequence: TGTGCCATCAGGGATACTAGCGGGAGATTTGAGACCCAGTACTTC. Its protein is CAIRDTSGRFETQYF.

Many counts were recorded for this clonotype. V usage is TRBV7-2 and J usage is TRBJ2-7; a possible D gene is TRBD1 (5 bases). CDR3 length equals 14 residues. CDR1 is SGHTA and CDR2 is FQGNSA in the germline V gene. Trimming took off 3 bases at V and 2 bases at J, with 11 bases between the two ends. CDR3 bases: TGTGCCAGCAGCTTGGCGGTCAGGGCCTACGAGCAGTACTTC. This encodes CASSLAVRAYEQYF.

The genes are TRBV29-1 and TRBJ1-3; D unresolved. V gave up 6 bases and J gave up 0 bases, with 9 bases separating them. Germline assignment: CDR1 SQVTM and CDR2 ANQGSEA. The CDR3 sequence is 13 residues long. The CDR3 DNA is TGCAGCGTGCCGGATATCTCTGGAAACACCATATATTTT. Translation: CSVPDISGNTIYF.

This clonotype was recorded a few times. V gene TRBV29-1 combines with J gene TRBJ2-5; D might be TRBD2 (5 bases). This CDR3 is built from 14 residues. The germline gives CDR1 SQVTM, CDR2 ANQGSEA. V was shortened by 3 bases and J by 1 base, with 12 bases between the two germline ends. In DNA form, the CDR3 reads TGCAGCGTTGACCGACTAACAACCCAAGAGACCCAGTACTTC. Protein: CSVDRLTTQETQYF.